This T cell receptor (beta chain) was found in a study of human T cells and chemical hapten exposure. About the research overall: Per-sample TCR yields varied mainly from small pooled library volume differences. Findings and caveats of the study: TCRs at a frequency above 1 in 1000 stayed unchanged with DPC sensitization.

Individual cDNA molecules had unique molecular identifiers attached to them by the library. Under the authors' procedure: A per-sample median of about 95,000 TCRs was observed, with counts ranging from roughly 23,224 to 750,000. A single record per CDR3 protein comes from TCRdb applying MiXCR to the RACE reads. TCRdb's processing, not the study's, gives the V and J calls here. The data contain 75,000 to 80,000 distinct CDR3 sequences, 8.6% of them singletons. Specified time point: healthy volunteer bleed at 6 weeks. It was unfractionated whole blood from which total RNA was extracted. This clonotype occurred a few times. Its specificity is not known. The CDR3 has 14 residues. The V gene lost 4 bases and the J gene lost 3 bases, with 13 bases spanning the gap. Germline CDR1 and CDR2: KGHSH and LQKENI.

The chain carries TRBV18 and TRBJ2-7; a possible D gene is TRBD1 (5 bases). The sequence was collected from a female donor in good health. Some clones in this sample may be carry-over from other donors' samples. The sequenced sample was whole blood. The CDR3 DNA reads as TGTGCCAGCTCACTGACAGATACCGACTACGAGCAGTACTTC. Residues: CASSLTDTDYEQYF.